This entry lists 7 T cell receptor beta chains sequenced from one sample in a study of blood T cell repertoires in COVID-19. The table came from immunoSEQ multiplex PCR; TCRdb's copy has only in-frame clones and leaves some out. The sample comprises roughly 140,000 clones, approximately 86% of which are singletons, and 2.5% to 4% rests with the top ten. Sequencing was performed on peripheral blood. These receptors were taken from a man between 65 and 80 years old with acute or convalescent COVID-19.

The chain has TRBV4-1 and TRBJ1-1, with no clear D. The CDR3 length is 15 residues. V lost 0 bases and J 5 bases, leaving 13 bases between the germline ends. Germline V lookup: CDR1 MGHRA, CDR2 YSYEKL. As DNA, the CDR3 is TGCGCCAGCAGCCAAGATTCCCCCCCCCGGACTGAAGCTTTCTTT. It codes for CASSQDSPPRTEAFF.

J is TRBJ1-1 and V is TRBV28; D not certain. This CDR3 has 15 residues. The V and J ends lost 2 bases and 4 bases respectively, with 14 bases between them. Looked up from germline, CDR1 is MDHEN and CDR2 is SYDVKM. The CDR3 reads CASSLHSSLGTEAFF. The CDR3 bases are TGTGCCAGCAGTTTACACAGCTCCCTTGGCACTGAAGCTTTCTTT.

The chain recombines TRBV28 with TRBJ1-2; no clear D. The V and J ends lost 3 bases and 4 bases respectively, with 21 bases between them. There are 17 residues in the CDR3. CDR1 MDHEN and CDR2 SYDVKM come from the germline V gene. Here the CDR3 DNA reads TGTGCCAGCAGTTTGGAGGCCCCGCCTAATCCCCGCTATGGCTACACCTTC. Amino acid sequence: CASSLEAPPNPRYGYTF.

The chain combines TRBV7-9 with TRBJ2-3, with 9 bases aligning to TRBD1. Trimming cost V 5 bases and J 0 bases; bases outside gene matches: 9. CDR1 and CDR2 from the germline V gene are SEHNR and FQNEAQ (reference sequence). This CDR3 is built from 17 residues. In nucleotides, the CDR3 is TGTGCCAGCAGCAAGACGGGGGGACAGGGAAGCACAGATACGCAGTATTTT. Encoded protein: CASSKTGGQGSTDTQYF.

In this sample, this clone turned up once. The CDR3 region has the DNA TGTGCCAGCAGCTTAGAGGGTAGGGGCGGGGAGCTGTTTTTT. Translating it yields CASSLEGRGGELFF. The rearrangement uses TRBV11-2 and TRBJ2-2; TRBD1 is a possible D gene (5 bases). CDR3 size: 14 residues. Deletions cut 0 bases from V and 7 bases from J, with 9 bases between. The germline gives CDR1 SGHAT, CDR2 FQNNGV.

This chain joins TRBV29-1 and TRBJ1-2; TRBD1 matches at 8 bases. The CDR3 loop spans 12 amino acids. V lost 5 bases, J lost 6 bases, and 5 bases stayed unmatched. Germline loops: CDR1 SQVTM, CDR2 ANQGSEA. In nucleotides, the CDR3 is TGCAGCGTTAGGGCAGGGGGCAATGGCTACACCTTC. It is translated as CSVRAGGNGYTF.

There are a few counts of this clone. The chain recombines TRBV6-1 with TRBJ1-4; no clear D. Germline CDR1 reads MNHNS; CDR2 reads SASEGT. CDR3 size: 16 residues. The germline V and J ends were trimmed by 4 bases and 0 bases, with 12 bases remaining between them. The DNA for the CDR3 is TGTGCCAGCAGTGCCGTCGGGATTGCAACTAATGAAAAACTGTTTTTT. Translation: CASSAVGIATNEKLFF.